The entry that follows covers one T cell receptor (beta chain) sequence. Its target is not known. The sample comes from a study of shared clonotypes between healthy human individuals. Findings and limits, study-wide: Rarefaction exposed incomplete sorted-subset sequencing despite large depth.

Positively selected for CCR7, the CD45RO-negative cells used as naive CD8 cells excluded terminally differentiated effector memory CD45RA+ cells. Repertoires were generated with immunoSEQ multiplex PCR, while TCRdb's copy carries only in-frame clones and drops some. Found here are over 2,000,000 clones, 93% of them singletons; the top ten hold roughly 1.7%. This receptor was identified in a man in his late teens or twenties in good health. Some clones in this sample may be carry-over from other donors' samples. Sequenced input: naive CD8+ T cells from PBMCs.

The DNA for the CDR3 is TGTGCCAGCAATGGCCCCGGGACTAGCGGGAGGCCCGAGCAGTACTTC. This sequence encodes CASNGPGTSGRPEQYF. The V gene is TRBV2, the J gene TRBJ2-7, with 15 nucleotides matching TRBD2. Trimming cost V 7 bases and J 6 bases; bases outside gene matches: 10. This CDR3 has 16 amino acids. The germline CDR1 and CDR2 sequences are SNHLY and FYNNEI.